The rows below give T cell receptor beta chains drawn from one sample of a study of cytomegalovirus exposure and HLA in healthy donors. The protocol was immunoSEQ multiplex PCR, while the TCRdb copy is restricted to in-frame clones and leaves out a portion. The repertoire table contains roughly 200,000 clones. The sequenced sample consisted of PBMCs. The receptors come from a girl aged 2 to 10 in good health and CMV-seropositive. CDR3s include the opening cysteine and the closing phenylalanine or tryptophan. Each record gives: V gene, CDR3 length, D gene, J gene, CDR3 DNA, CDR3 protein. A D gene is named only where the DNA matches it firmly.

V gene: TRBV5-6
CDR3 length: 16
D gene: TRBD2
J gene: TRBJ2-2
CDR3 DNA: TGTGCCAGCAGCCCCGTGGGACTAGCGGGCACCGGGGAGCTGTTTTTT
CDR3 protein: CASSPVGLAGTGELFF

V gene: TRBV14
CDR3 length: 17
D gene: TRBD2
J gene: TRBJ2-1
CDR3 DNA: TGTGCCAGCAGCCAAAAATTCGGGACTAGCGGGTCCAATGAGCAGTTCTTC
CDR3 protein: CASSQKFGTSGSNEQFF

V gene: TRBV25-1
CDR3 length: 14
D gene: TRBD2
J gene: TRBJ2-5
CDR3 DNA: TGTGCCAGCACCAGCGGGAGCATACAAGAGACCCAGTACTTC
CDR3 protein: CASTSGSIQETQYF

V gene: TRBV5-6
CDR3 length: 15
D gene: TRBD1
J gene: TRBJ2-5
CDR3 DNA: TGTGCCAGCAGCACTGGACAGGGGAGGAAAGAGACCCAGTACTTC
CDR3 protein: CASSTGQGRKETQYF

V gene: TRBV7-9
CDR3 length: 15
D gene: TRBD2
J gene: TRBJ2-7
CDR3 DNA: TGTGCCAGCAGTTCCCATACTAGCGTCTCCTACGAGCAGTACTTC
CDR3 protein: CASSSHTSVSYEQYF

V gene: TRBV7-9
CDR3 length: 16
D gene: .
J gene: TRBJ2-2
CDR3 DNA: TGTGCCAGCAGCTTAGACAGGGCGAGTAACACCGGGGAGCTGTTTTTT
CDR3 protein: CASSLDRASNTGELFF

V gene: TRBV5-6
CDR3 length: 17
D gene: TRBD2
J gene: TRBJ2-3
CDR3 DNA: TGTGCCAGCAGCCACGCCCTCGTAGCGGGAGCGAAAGATACGCAGTATTTT
CDR3 protein: CASSHALVAGAKDTQYF

V gene: TRBV9
CDR3 length: 13
D gene: .
J gene: TRBJ1-1
CDR3 DNA: TGTGCCAGCAGCACAAAAATGAACACTGAAGCTTTCTTT
CDR3 protein: CASSTKMNTEAFF

V gene: TRBV5-1
CDR3 length: 14
D gene: .
J gene: TRBJ1-1
CDR3 DNA: TGCGCCAGCAGCTTGGATCGGAGGAACACTGAAGCTTTCTTT
CDR3 protein: CASSLDRRNTEAFF

V gene: TRBV28
CDR3 length: 15
D gene: TRBD2
J gene: TRBJ2-7
CDR3 DNA: TGTGCCAGCAGTTTTTTAGCGGGAGGGAGGAACGAGCAGTACTTC
CDR3 protein: CASSFLAGGRNEQYF

V gene: TRBV19
CDR3 length: 16
D gene: .
J gene: TRBJ1-1
CDR3 DNA: TGTGCCAGTACCCAATCTTGGGAACAGGGAGGGACTGAAGCTTTCTTT
CDR3 protein: CASTQSWEQGGTEAFF

V gene: TRBV28
CDR3 length: 14
D gene: TRBD1
J gene: TRBJ2-7
CDR3 DNA: TGTGCCAGCAGGACAGGGGGGAAAAACTACGAGCAGTACTTC
CDR3 protein: CASRTGGKNYEQYF

V gene: TRBV6-5
CDR3 length: 13
D gene: .
J gene: TRBJ1-1
CDR3 DNA: TGTGCCAGCAGCAACGGGGGTCTAGATGAAGCTTTCTTT
CDR3 protein: CASSNGGLDEAFF

V gene: TRBV5-1
CDR3 length: 13
D gene: TRBD2
J gene: TRBJ2-3
CDR3 DNA: TGCGCCAGCAGATTAGCGGGAACAGATACGCAGTATTTT
CDR3 protein: CASRLAGTDTQYF

V gene: TRBV5-1
CDR3 length: 14
D gene: TRBD2
J gene: TRBJ2-5
CDR3 DNA: TGCGCCAGCAACCTTGGTGGGGGGGAAGAGACCCAGTACTTC
CDR3 protein: CASNLGGGEETQYF

V gene: TRBV7-2
CDR3 length: 14
D gene: TRBD1
J gene: TRBJ2-7
CDR3 DNA: TGTGCCAGCAGCCGGGACAGGGAAACCTACGAGCAGTACTTC
CDR3 protein: CASSRDRETYEQYF

V gene: TRBV9
CDR3 length: 17
D gene: .
J gene: TRBJ2-2
CDR3 DNA: TGTGCCAGCAGCGTAGCTAAGGCGGAGCCGAACACCGGGGAGCTGTTTTTT
CDR3 protein: CASSVAKAEPNTGELFF

V gene: TRBV4-1
CDR3 length: 15
D gene: TRBD1
J gene: TRBJ2-1
CDR3 DNA: TGCGCCAGCAGCCAAGAAAGGACAGGACGCAATGAGCAGTTCTTC
CDR3 protein: CASSQERTGRNEQFF